One and the same sample provided the 23 T cell receptor beta chains below, sequenced in a study of response to subunit inactivated influenza vaccine. TCRdb fed the RT-PCR reads into MiXCR, producing one record per CDR3 protein. Of under 750,000 distinct CDR3 sequences listed, roughly 12% are singletons. The input for sequencing was PBMCs from blood, taken on the day of vaccination. These receptors came from a man in his fifties who received an inactivated influenza vaccine.

The chain uses TRBV7-8 and TRBJ2-7; D might be TRBD1 (6 bases). Germline CDR1 SGHVS, CDR2 FQNEAQ. CDR3 length: 16 residues. Trimming left V 1 base short and J 0 bases short, with 13 bases between. CDR3 residues: CASSLGVGTLSYEQYF. In nucleotides, the CDR3 is TGTGCCAGCAGCTTAGGGGTGGGGACACTCTCCTACGAGCAGTACTTC.

Points on this clonotype: The junction does not match germline at one end; this may be a read error. The chain is built from TRBV2 and TRBJ2-1; TRBD2 aligns across 9 bases. This CDR3 has 17 amino acids. Germline V gives CDR1 SNHLY, CDR2 FYNNEI. CDR3 protein: CTSSLVGLAPPLDEQFF. CDR3 coding DNA: TGTACCAGCAGTTTAGTAGGACTAGCGCCGCCTTTGGATGAGCAGTTCTTC.

This clonotype appeared a few times. This chain links TRBV12-3 or TRBV12-4 with TRBJ2-5, with TRBD2 as a possible D gene (6 bases). The CDR3 is 17 residues long. Trimming left V 4 bases short and J 2 bases short, with 20 bases between. CDR3 amino acids: CASSSTHAGLNQETQYF. The CDR3 DNA sequence: TGTGCCAGCAGTTCAACCCACGCGGGACTGAATCAAGAGACCCAGTACTTC.

This clonotype showed up many times. This rearrangement joins TRBV5-1 to TRBJ2-5; a weak D match, TRBD1 (5 bases). The ends were cut back, 5 bases at V and 5 bases at J, with 19 bases in the middle. This CDR3 comprises 15 residues. Per the germline V gene, CDR1 is SGHRS and CDR2 is YFSETQ. CDR3 amino acids: CASSYRTFLEETQYF. CDR3 coding DNA: TGCGCCAGCAGTTACCGGACATTCCTGGAGGAGACCCAGTACTTC.

This clonotype was picked up many times. This rearrangement joins TRBV5-1 to TRBJ2-5, with TRBD1 matching 8 bases. Germline lookup yields CDR1 SGHRS and CDR2 YFSETQ. The trim removed 2 bases at V and 4 bases at J, leaving 1 base unmatched. The CDR3 runs 13 residues. CDR3 DNA: TGCGCCAGCAGCTTACAGGGGGGAGAGACCCAGTACTTC. This encodes CASSLQGGETQYF.

This clonotype was seen at least ten times. The V and J genes are TRBV4-1 and TRBJ2-1; D is ambiguous. The CDR3 has 15 residues. V was trimmed by 1 base and J by 0 bases, leaving 7 bases between them. Germline assignment: CDR1 MGHRA and CDR2 YSYEKL. CDR3 in amino acids: CASSQARSSYNEQFF. For the CDR3, the DNA is TGCGCCAGCAGCCAAGCGCGGAGCTCCTACAATGAGCAGTTCTTC.

The chain employs TRBV4-2 and TRBJ2-3; D possibly corresponds to TRBD1 (5 bases). The assigned J gene may be wrong: the sequence end matches TRBJ1-5 better. Germline assignment: CDR1 LGHNA and CDR2 YNFKEQ. The CDR3 consists of 15 residues. The chain's CDR3 is CASSQVAGGADTQHF. For the CDR3, the DNA is TGTGCCAGCAGCCAAGTAGCGGGAGGGGCAGATACGCAGCATTTT.

This clonotype was seen more than once but under ten times. The CDR3 nucleotides read TGTGCCAGCAGATCCCCCGGGACAGGGTACGAGCAGTACTTC. It translates to CASRSPGTGYEQYF. This sequence joins TRBV6-1 and TRBJ2-7; 9 positions agree with TRBD1. V dropped 6 bases and J dropped 4; count of bases not matched to a gene: 7. This CDR3 comprises 14 residues. The germline CDR1 and CDR2 sequences are MNHNS and SASEGT.

J is TRBJ1-1 and V is TRBV20-1, with D possibly being TRBD1 (6 bases). The CDR3 runs to 12 residues. The V and J ends lost 5 bases and 10 bases respectively, with 17 bases between them. Germline V gene lookup returns CDR1 DFQATT and CDR2 SNEGSKA (reference sequence). CDR3 amino acids: CSAGPLGAGAFF. CDR3 sequence (DNA): TGCAGTGCTGGCCCATTGGGGGCCGGAGCTTTCTTT.

V usage is TRBV9 and J usage is TRBJ2-1; D assignment may be TRBD1 or TRBD2 (5 bases each). The V gene's germline CDR1 is SGDLS and CDR2 YYNGEE. V was cut by 0 bases and J by 8 bases, with 18 bases left in between. The CDR3 sequence is 16 residues long. CDR3 in amino acids: CASSVVAAGSEDEQFF. The CDR3, as DNA: TGTGCCAGCAGCGTAGTTGCGGCAGGGAGTGAGGATGAGCAGTTCTTC. Full variable domain (missing parts from reference TRBV9 and TRBJ2-1): DSGVTQTPKHLITATGQRVTLRCSPRSGDLSVYWYQQSLDQGLQFLIQYYNGEERAKGNILERFSAQQFPDLHSELNLSSLELGDSALYFCASSVVAAGSEDEQFFGPGTRLTVL.

CDR3 nucleotides: TGTGCCATGGGCCCGACCGGGAGCGGGAGTCCACGTGATACGCAGTATTTT. This translates into CAMGPTGSGSPRDTQYF. V is TRBV10-3 and J is TRBJ2-3, with TRBD2 matching 8 bases. The CDR3 loop spans 17 amino acids. Losses at the gene ends were 9 bases for V and 6 bases for J; bases not matched to a gene: 20. Germline CDR1 and CDR2: ENHRY and SYGVKD.

The chain uses TRBV24-1 and TRBJ1-5, with 9 bases aligning to TRBD1. The junction had 13 bases not matched to a gene; V was cut back by 9 bases and J by 2 bases. Germline lookup yields CDR1 KGHDR and CDR2 SFDVKD. This CDR3 region has 17 residues. CDR3 protein: CATAGAQGAHGNQPQHF. The CDR3 DNA is TGTGCCACCGCGGGGGCACAGGGGGCGCATGGCAATCAGCCCCAGCATTTT.

V usage is TRBV9 and J usage is TRBJ1-1; 8 nucleotides match TRBD1. V shed 4 bases, J shed 1 base, and the junction held 6 bases outside the gene matches. Germline CDR1 reads SGDLS; CDR2 reads YYNGEE. The CDR3 spans 15 residues. The CDR3: CASSPRDRPNTEAFF. For the CDR3, the DNA is TGTGCCAGCAGCCCCCGGGACAGGCCGAACACTGAAGCTTTCTTT.

The sample holds a few counts of this clonotype. This sequence joins TRBV20-1 and TRBJ2-7, with 7 bases fitting TRBD1. Per the germline V gene, CDR1 is DFQATT and CDR2 is SNEGSKA (reference sequence). The CDR3 spans 12 residues. The CDR3 is CSSRDSSYEQYF. Written as DNA, the CDR3 is TGCAGCTCCCGGGACAGCTCCTACGAGCAGTACTTC.

This clonotype was recorded at least ten times. The chain employs TRBV5-6 and TRBJ2-7; D remains ambiguous. The CDR3 is 16 residues long. CDR1 is SGHDT and CDR2 is YYEEEE in the germline V gene. The germline V and J ends were trimmed by 1 base and 0 bases, with 14 bases remaining between them. This chain's CDR3 is CASSLFFPIISYEQYF. In DNA form, the CDR3 reads TGTGCCAGCAGCTTGTTCTTTCCGATCATCTCCTACGAGCAGTACTTC.

The genes are TRBV4-2 and TRBJ2-5; 7 bases align to TRBD1. The CDR3 is made up of 16 amino acids. CDR1 is LGHNA, CDR2 YNFKEQ, per germline. Losses at the gene ends were 3 bases for V and 5 bases for J; bases not matched to a gene: 12. CDR3: CASSQRQGAVGETQYF. The DNA of the CDR3 is TGTGCCAGCAGCCAGAGACAGGGCGCGGTAGGGGAGACCCAGTACTTC.

This chain joins TRBV6-2 or TRBV6-3 and TRBJ1-5; D is unresolved. The CDR3 extends over 12 amino acids. V lost 10 bases and J 5 bases, leaving 12 bases between the germline ends. Germline assignment: CDR1 MNHEY and CDR2 SVGEGT. As DNA, the CDR3 is TGTGCCACCGGATTACTGGATCAGCCCCAGCATTTT. Protein product: CATGLLDQPQHF.

This clonotype was detected ten times or more. This rearrangement joins TRBV24-1 to TRBJ2-2, with D unclear. The V end lost 8 bases, the J end lost 0 bases, and 9 bases lay between the germline ends. This CDR3 region has 14 residues. Looked up from germline, CDR1 is KGHDR and CDR2 is SFDVKD. The CDR3 sequence is CATMPTANTGELFF. Written as DNA, the CDR3 is TGTGCCACCATGCCGACCGCGAACACCGGGGAGCTGTTTTTT.

This clonotype was counted ten times or more. The V gene is TRBV12-3 or TRBV12-4, the J gene TRBJ2-1; D unclear. V was cut by 2 bases and J by 0 bases, with 8 bases left in between. The CDR3 runs to 15 residues. CDR3 nucleotides: TGTGCCAGCAGTTTAACACTGAGCTCCTACAATGAGCAGTTCTTC. The encoded protein is CASSLTLSSYNEQFF.

This clonotype was observed a handful of times. The chain links TRBV9 to TRBJ2-1; tentative D call: TRBD2 (5 bases). V was trimmed by 4 bases and J by 9 bases, leaving 20 bases between them. This CDR3 spans 15 amino acids. CDR1 and CDR2 from the germline V gene are SGDLS and YYNGEE. CDR3 bases: TGTGCCAGCAGCCCCCCCGGGATTACTAGAAGTGAGCAGTTCTTC. Amino acids: CASSPPGITRSEQFF.

There are a few counts of this clonotype. The chain employs TRBV24-1 and TRBJ2-7; 7 bases match TRBD1. The CDR3 is 14 residues long. V shed 4 bases, J shed 5 bases, and the junction held 7 bases outside the gene matches. The V gene's germline CDR1 is KGHDR and CDR2 SFDVKD. The CDR3 nucleotides read TGTGCCACCAGTGAACCGGGACAGCCGGACGAGCAGTACTTC. Protein: CATSEPGQPDEQYF.

This clonotype showed up just a few times. The V and J genes are TRBV5-1 and TRBJ2-2; TRBD1 might be the D (5 bases). The CDR3 sequence is 17 residues long. Germline V gene data show CDR1 as SGHRS and CDR2 as YFSETQ. Trimming took off 0 bases at V and 2 bases at J, with 14 bases between the two ends. CDR3 residues: CASSLGQGSINTGELFF. The CDR3 DNA sequence: TGCGCCAGCAGCTTGGGGCAGGGCTCGATCAACACCGGGGAGCTGTTTTTT.

The rearrangement joins TRBV3-1 to TRBJ1-5, with D possibly being TRBD1 (6 bases). The V gene lost 1 base and the J gene lost 4 bases, with 14 bases spanning the gap. This CDR3 has 16 residues. Germline loops: CDR1 LGHDT, CDR2 YNNKEL (reference sequence). The DNA of the CDR3 is TGTGCCAGCAGCCAAGCGGGGCAGGGGATAAATCAGCCCCAGCATTTT. It yields the protein CASSQAGQGINQPQHF.